These 29 T cell receptor beta chains share one sample of origin, sequenced in a study of T cell repertoires in cytomegalovirus infection. TCRdb re-called the reads through MiXCR, storing one row per CDR3 protein. The table records about 120,000 distinct CDR3 sequences, 10% of them present only once. These TCRs' antigens remain unknown. Sequences were obtained from PBMCs, sequenced either directly or after in vitro stimulation (not recorded which). The receptors derive from a human donor in good health (CMV status not recorded). Some clones in this sample may be carry-over from other donors' samples.

This clonotype has more than one count but fewer than ten. The J gene is TRBJ2-7, the V gene TRBV27; 10 nucleotides agree with TRBD2. Trimming took 7 bases from V and 4 from J; bases not matched to a gene: 7. This CDR3 contains 14 residues. Germline V lookup: CDR1 MNHEY, CDR2 SMNVEV (reference sequence). The CDR3 sequence is CASKSGTSAYEQYF. The CDR3 DNA is TGTGCCAGCAAATCCGGGACTAGCGCGTACGAGCAGTACTTC.

The genes are TRBV28 and TRBJ2-3; D may be TRBD2 (5 bases). Germline V gene data show CDR1 as MDHEN and CDR2 as SYDVKM. The V gene lost 6 bases and the J gene lost 0 bases, with 10 bases spanning the gap. The CDR3 runs to 14 residues. The CDR3 region is CASRSGTSTDTQYF. The CDR3 nucleotides are TGTGCCAGCAGAAGCGGAACTAGCACAGATACGCAGTATTTT.

This clonotype was counted at least ten times. This rearrangement joins TRBV7-8 to TRBJ2-3, with 8 bases aligning to TRBD2. Germline V gives CDR1 SGHVS, CDR2 FQNEAQ. The CDR3 totals 15 residues. The J segment lost 0 bases and the V segment lost 5 bases, leaving 4 bases of the junction unmatched. For the CDR3, the DNA is TGTGCCAGCAGCCAACGACTAGCGAGCACAGATACGCAGTATTTT. Amino acids: CASSQRLASTDTQYF.

This clonotype came up many times. The chain combines TRBV7-2 with TRBJ1-4; possibly TRBD1 for D (5 bases). Germline V gene data show CDR1 as SGHTA and CDR2 as FQGNSA. The CDR3 contains 17 residues. V lost 1 base and J 10 bases, leaving 22 bases between the germline ends. The CDR3 DNA reads TGTGCCAGCAGCTTAGACTTCGGGACGTCTTCTCTGGGAAAACTGTTTTTT. It is translated as CASSLDFGTSSLGKLFF.

This clonotype has only a few counts. This sequence joins TRBV19 and TRBJ1-2; unclear D gene. V gave up 0 bases and J gave up 7 bases, with 9 bases separating them. Germline V gene lookup returns CDR1 LNHDA and CDR2 SQIVND (reference sequence). The length of the CDR3 is 13 residues. CDR3 region: CASSIDPAVGYTF. As DNA, the CDR3 is TGTGCCAGTAGTATAGATCCGGCAGTTGGCTACACCTTC.

This chain uses TRBV12-3 or TRBV12-4 with TRBJ2-3, with D maybe TRBD1 (6 bases). Trimming cost V 5 bases and J 4 bases, with 19 bases left between them. The CDR3 runs 16 residues. This CDR3 is CASSLGQQHTPDTQYF. DNA for the CDR3: TGTGCCAGCAGTCTAGGACAGCAGCACACACCAGATACGCAGTATTTT.

The CDR3: CASGAGDTGELFF. CDR3 sequence (DNA): TGTGCCAGCGGGGCCGGGGACACCGGGGAGCTGTTTTTT. V usage is TRBV3-1 and J usage is TRBJ2-2, with D perhaps assigned TRBD1 or TRBD2 (5 bases each). V lost 8 bases and J lost 3, with 10 bases in between. From germline, CDR1 is LGHDT and CDR2 YNNKEL (reference sequence). The CDR3 totals 13 residues. Full variable domain (remainder filled in from reference TRBV3-1 and TRBJ2-2): DTAVSQTPKYLVTQMGNDKSIKCEQNLGHDTMYWYKQDSKKFLKIMFSYNNKELIINETVPNRFSPKSPDKAHLNLHINSLELGDSAVYFCASGAGDTGELFFGEGSRLTVL.

This clonotype was seen more than once but under ten times. The CDR3 bases are TGTGCCAGCAGTACCGGACAGGGAGCGGGAGAGACCCAGTACTTC. Its translation: CASSTGQGAGETQYF. The chain links TRBV6-6 to TRBJ2-5; TRBD1 matches 8 bases. With 5 bases clipped from V and 4 bases from J, the junction kept 9 bases outside the gene matches. This CDR3 comprises 15 residues. Germline-derived CDR1 and CDR2 are MNHNY and SVGAGI (reference sequence).

The chain has TRBV6-5 and TRBJ2-1; perhaps D is TRBD1 or TRBD2 (5 bases each). This CDR3 region has 15 residues. Germline assignment: CDR1 MNHEY and CDR2 SVGAGI. Trimming pared 1 base from V and 4 bases from J, leaving 11 bases between. As DNA, the CDR3 is TGTGCCAGCAGTTACTGGGGGATCAAATACAATGAGCAGTTCTTC. It is translated as CASSYWGIKYNEQFF.

The chain employs TRBV19 and TRBJ1-1; D not resolved. Germline CDR1 LNHDA, CDR2 SQIVND (reference sequence). The CDR3 extends over 14 amino acids. Trimming left V 4 bases short and J 0 bases short, with 9 bases between. Here the CDR3 reads CASSTSGVNTEAFF. CDR3 nucleotide sequence: TGTGCCAGTAGTACCAGTGGGGTGAACACTGAAGCTTTCTTT.

This clonotype appeared many times. The chain uses TRBV12-3 or TRBV12-4 and TRBJ1-1; TRBD1 might be the D (6 bases). The CDR3 covers 16 residues. The V end lost 5 bases, the J end lost 6 bases, and 22 bases lay between the germline ends. The CDR3 nucleotides are TGTGCCAGCAGTCTCCGACGAAGGCAGGGGTCGGCTGAAGCTTTCTTT. Translation: CASSLRRRQGSAEAFF.

This clonotype was observed a handful of times. The chain joins TRBV9 to TRBJ2-7, with 9 nucleotides matching TRBD2. With 4 bases clipped from V and 5 bases from J, the junction kept 7 bases outside the gene matches. Germline V lookup: CDR1 SGDLS, CDR2 YYNGEE. The CDR3 contains 14 residues. CDR3 nucleotides: TGTGCCAGCAGCCCGTCAGGCGGGAGGGACGAGCAGTACTTC. Translation gives CASSPSGGRDEQYF.

This clonotype was seen a few times. The CDR3 DNA reads as TGTGCCAGCAGCGGAAAGGGAGCCCAAGAGACCCAGTACTTC. Translating it yields CASSGKGAQETQYF. The chain employs TRBV4-2 and TRBJ2-5, with D possibly being TRBD2 (5 bases). CDR3 size: 14 residues. Germline loops: CDR1 LGHNA, CDR2 YNFKEQ. Between the trimmed V and J ends, which lost 5 bases and 1 base, there was a span of 11 bases.

This clonotype was seen repeatedly, ten times or more. V and J are TRBV7-9 and TRBJ1-2; D gene ambiguous. This CDR3 contains 16 residues. The germline V gene has CDR1 SEHNR and CDR2 FQNEAQ (reference sequence). The V and J ends lost 4 bases and 6 bases respectively, with 21 bases between them. CDR3 loop: CASSSPSVWAKDGYTF. CDR3 nucleotides: TGTGCCAGCAGCTCCCCCTCGGTATGGGCTAAGGATGGCTACACCTTC.

The rearrangement links TRBV19 to TRBJ2-2; D may be TRBD1 (6 bases). The CDR3 consists of 15 residues. Germline lookup yields CDR1 LNHDA and CDR2 SQIVND (reference sequence). Trimming removed 4 bases from V and 0 bases from J, with 9 bases in between. In nucleotides, the CDR3 is TGTGCCAGTAGTAGGGGGCCCGCGAACACCGGGGAGCTGTTTTTT. Translation: CASSRGPANTGELFF.

This clonotype has ten or more counts. This chain uses TRBV5-5 with TRBJ1-3; the match to TRBD1 covers 8 bases. J was trimmed by 1 base and V by 6 bases; bases with no gene match: 12. The CDR3 totals 17 residues. Looked up from germline, CDR1 is SGHKS and CDR2 is YYEKEE (reference sequence). The CDR3 loop reads CASTPIWTGRSGNTIYF. The CDR3 DNA sequence: TGTGCCAGCACCCCAATTTGGACAGGGCGGTCTGGAAACACCATATATTTT.

In this sample, this clonotype turned up a few times. This chain connects TRBV9 to TRBJ2-1, with 8 bases matching TRBD2. The ends lost 6 bases at V and 10 bases at J; junction bases unmatched: 15. CDR1 and CDR2 from the germline V gene are SGDLS and YYNGEE. The CDR3 spans 15 residues. CDR3 region: CASNTGGSSVKEQFF. The DNA of the CDR3 is TGTGCCAGCAACACGGGAGGGAGTTCGGTCAAAGAGCAGTTCTTC.

This chain connects TRBV6-5 to TRBJ2-5; 11 nucleotides line up with TRBD1. The length of the CDR3 is 16 residues. V was pared by 0 bases and J by 4 bases, with 4 bases of the junction left unmatched. The germline V gene has CDR1 MNHEY and CDR2 SVGAGI. This CDR3 is CASSYSDRGLGETQYF. The CDR3 nucleotides read TGTGCCAGCAGTTACTCGGACAGGGGGCTTGGAGAGACCCAGTACTTC.

The J gene is TRBJ2-3, the V gene TRBV19, with D perhaps matching TRBD1 or TRBD2 (5 bases each). Germline assignment: CDR1 LNHDA and CDR2 SQIVND (reference sequence). Trimming cost V 8 bases and J 1 base, with 13 bases left between them. The CDR3 is 14 residues long. The CDR3 nucleotides are TGTGCCAGTTCTAGGGGAGCGGGCACAGATACGCAGTATTTT. Translating gives CASSRGAGTDTQYF.

This clonotype has only a few counts. The chain carries TRBV5-4 and TRBJ2-3; D assignment may be TRBD1 or TRBD2 (6 bases each). The CDR3 spans 16 residues. Trimming cost V 2 bases and J 3 bases, with 16 bases left between them. The V gene's germline CDR1 is SGHNT and CDR2 YYREEE (reference sequence). The CDR3 sequence: CASSFFKGGGTDTQYF. The CDR3 nucleotides read TGTGCCAGCAGCTTCTTCAAGGGGGGCGGAACAGATACGCAGTATTTT. The full variable domain, its missing parts supplied by reference TRBV5-4 and TRBJ2-3, is ETGVTQSPTHLIKTRGQQVTLRCSSQSGHNTVSWYQQALGQGPQFIFQYYREEENGRGNFPPRFSGLQFPNYSSELNVNALELDDSALYLCASSFFKGGGTDTQYFGPGTRLTVL.

Here the CDR3 reads CASILLGTYEQYF. DNA of the CDR3: TGTGCCAGTATTCTACTAGGGACCTACGAGCAGTACTTC. The chain employs TRBV19 and TRBJ2-7, with a possible D match to TRBD2 (5 bases). The CDR3 has 13 residues. Germline CDR1 LNHDA, CDR2 SQIVND (reference sequence). Trimming took 7 bases from V and 2 from J, leaving 12 bases between them.

This clonotype was observed many times. The chain couples TRBV6-1 to TRBJ2-1; D is perhaps TRBD1 (6 bases). Germline CDR1 is MNHNS and CDR2 is SASEGT. V was pared by 8 bases and J by 0 bases, with 14 bases between. There are 15 residues in the CDR3. The CDR3 DNA follows: TGTGCCAGCCTAGGGGGACCAACCTCCTACAATGAGCAGTTCTTC. It is translated as CASLGGPTSYNEQFF.

The gene calls are TRBV5-4 and TRBJ2-5; D gene unclear. The CDR3 covers 14 residues. The V end lost 2 bases, the J end lost 1 base, and 9 bases lay between the germline ends. Germline V gene data show CDR1 as SGHNT and CDR2 as YYREEE (reference sequence). This chain's CDR3 is CASSFAETQETQYF. The CDR3 DNA follows: TGTGCCAGCAGCTTCGCGGAGACCCAAGAGACCCAGTACTTC.

The chain is built from TRBV10-2 and TRBJ2-7; TRBD2 is a possible D gene (5 bases). The CDR3 is made up of 13 amino acids. Germline V gives CDR1 WSHSY, CDR2 SAAADI. The germline V and J ends were trimmed by 6 bases and 4 bases, with 13 bases remaining between them. The CDR3 reads CASRSRGGYEQYV. The CDR3 DNA is TGCGCCAGCAGATCACGAGGAGGTTACGAGCAGTACGTC.

This clonotype was observed at least ten times. This chain links TRBV4-2 with TRBJ2-1; tentatively, D is TRBD2 (7 bases). Between the trimmed V and J ends, which lost 4 bases and 8 bases, there was a span of 18 bases. Germline V lookup: CDR1 LGHNA, CDR2 YNFKEQ. CDR3 size: 15 residues. CDR3 nucleotide sequence: TGTGCCAGCAGCCCCGAGGGGGGGCTGGGCGATGAGCAGTTCTTC. Protein: CASSPEGGLGDEQFF.

CDR3 sequence reads: CASRTQGSNEQFF. The CDR3 nucleotides read TGTGCCAGCAGAACTCAGGGGTCCAATGAGCAGTTCTTC. This chain joins TRBV6-5 and TRBJ2-1; possible D gene TRBD1, 6 bases. V was clipped by 6 bases and J by 6 bases, with 12 bases between them. The CDR3 length is 13 residues. The germline V gene encodes CDR1 MNHEY and CDR2 SVGAGI.

This clonotype has more than one count but fewer than ten. The chain joins TRBV24-1 to TRBJ1-5, with a tentative D call TRBD1 (5 bases). Germline CDR1 is KGHDR and CDR2 is SFDVKD. The CDR3 loop spans 14 amino acids. Trimming stripped 9 bases from V and 2 bases from J, with 13 bases between. The CDR3 sequence: CATAGEGGNQPQHF. The CDR3 bases are TGTGCCACCGCGGGGGAAGGGGGCAATCAGCCCCAGCATTTT.

This clonotype was detected many times. This chain links TRBV4-1 with TRBJ2-3; 9 bases agree with TRBD2. This CDR3 has 16 amino acids. J was trimmed by 2 bases and V by 4 bases; bases with no gene match: 7. The V gene's germline CDR1 is MGHRA and CDR2 YSYEKL. The DNA of the CDR3 is TGCGCCAGCAGCCTCGGCCCTAGCGGGAACACAGATACGCAGTATTTT. Its protein is CASSLGPSGNTDTQYF.

This clonotype was counted a few times. The chain combines TRBV6-2 or TRBV6-3 with TRBJ2-2; unclear D gene. V lost 8 bases to trimming and J lost 1 base, with 14 bases between them. Germline V CDR1 and CDR2: MNHEY, SVGEGT. The CDR3 is 15 amino acids. The CDR3 loop reads CASYSWTGNTGELFF. In DNA, the CDR3 is TGTGCCAGCTACTCTTGGACCGGGAACACCGGGGAGCTGTTTTTT.